These T cell receptor beta chains were read from a single sample in a study of T cell repertoires in cytomegalovirus infection. From the reads, TCRdb called clonotypes with MiXCR, one entry per CDR3 protein. The profile covers some 300,000 distinct CDR3 sequences, with approximately 10% appearing a single time and 2% to 3% taken by the ten largest. Sequenced: PBMCs. These receptors all come from a human donor in good health (CMV status not recorded). Some clones in this sample may be carry-over from other donors' samples. CDR3s include the opening cysteine and the closing phenylalanine or tryptophan. A D gene is named only where the DNA matches it firmly. Rows give clone size only sometimes, using once, few, many, or a class for an expanded clone.

TRBJ2-7	many	TRBD2	TRBV5-6	CASSPGTSGGLLENEQYF	TGTGCCAGCAGCCCCGGGACTAGCGGGGGGCTATTGGAAAACGAGCAGTACTTC
TRBJ1-4	few	TRBD1	TRBV20-1	CSAEEGQLNEKLFF	TGCAGTGCCGAAGAGGGACAGCTTAATGAAAAACTGTTTTTT
TRBJ1-5	many	.	TRBV7-2	CASSLAGARQRPQHF	TGTGCCAGCAGCTTAGCTGGGGCCCGACAGAGGCCCCAGCATTTT
TRBJ1-5	many	.	TRBV23-1	CASTSLQLGGSNQPQHF	TGCGCCAGCACTTCATTGCAGTTGGGGGGTAGCAATCAGCCCCAGCATTTT
TRBJ1-1	.	.	TRBV6-2/TRBV6-3	CASSYGQGKVF	TGTGCCAGCAGTTACGGACAAGGGAAGGTCTTT
TRBJ2-2	many	.	TRBV6-1	CASSEAGGLNTGELFF	TGTGCCAGCAGTGAAGCTGGAGGGCTGAACACCGGGGAGCTGTTTTTT
TRBJ2-3	.	.	TRBV29-1	CSAEDRGGVTDTQYF	TGCAGCGCTGAAGATCGGGGCGGAGTCACAGATACGCAGTATTTT
TRBJ2-3	.	TRBD2	TRBV20-1	CSARNLAGGSDTQYF	TGCAGTGCTAGAAATCTAGCGGGGGGGTCAGATACGCAGTATTTT
TRBJ1-1	many	.	TRBV14	CASSQGRGPPVGEAFF	TGTGCCAGCAGCCAAGGTCGGGGCCCCCCGGTTGGTGAAGCTTTCTTT
TRBJ1-5	many	.	TRBV5-6	CASSWRPGTAFSNQPQHF	TGTGCCAGCAGCTGGCGACCGGGGACGGCTTTTAGCAATCAGCCCCAGCATTTT
TRBJ2-3	.	.	TRBV2	CASSRDDTDTQYF	TGTGCCAGCAGTCGGGACGACACAGATACGCAGTATTTT
TRBJ1-2	few	.	TRBV29-1	CSVFQGHGYTF	TGCAGCGTTTTCCAGGGCCATGGCTACACCTTC
TRBJ1-5	many	.	TRBV4-2	CASSHRSDSNQPQHF	TGTGCCAGCAGCCACAGATCCGATAGCAATCAGCCCCAGCATTTT
TRBJ2-1	many	TRBD2	TRBV6-2/TRBV6-3	CASSPLGSGGSSYNEQFF	TGTGCCAGCAGTCCCCTAGGAAGCGGGGGAAGCTCCTACAATGAGCAGTTCTTC
TRBJ2-2	.	.	TRBV20-1	CSAKKGKLNTGELFF	TGCAGTGCTAAGAAGGGAAAATTGAACACCGGGGAGCTGTTTTTT
TRBJ2-2	few	.	TRBV6-2/TRBV6-3	CASRDVAGPGSGELFF	TGTGCCAGCAGGGACGTTGCGGGTCCCGGGAGCGGGGAGCTGTTTTTT
TRBJ2-7	few	.	TRBV12-3/TRBV12-4	CASSFGGEQYF	TGTGCCAGCAGTTTCGGTGGCGAGCAGTACTTC
TRBJ2-5	.	.	TRBV2	CASSSGNQYF	TGTGCCAGCAGCTCCGGGAACCAGTACTTC
TRBJ2-5	many	TRBD2	TRBV6-2/TRBV6-3	CASSYGLAGIGETQYF	TGTGCCAGCAGTTACGGTCTAGCGGGGATCGGGGAGACCCAGTACTTC
TRBJ2-3	many	.	TRBV7-2	CASSLEKDLVVTDTQYF	TGTGCCAGCAGCTTAGAGAAGGATCTTGTCGTGACAGATACGCAGTATTTT
TRBJ1-6	many	.	TRBV5-4	CASSPGGTGYNSPLHF	TGTGCCAGCAGCCCCGGCGGGACCGGATATAATTCACCCCTCCACTTT
TRBJ2-2	few	TRBD1	TRBV2	CASSVDRATGELFF	TGTGCCAGCAGTGTCGACAGGGCCACCGGGGAGCTGTTTTTT
TRBJ2-5	.	.	TRBV15	CATSRDLGYQETQYF	TGTGCCACCAGCAGAGATCTCGGGTACCAAGAGACCCAGTACTTC
TRBJ1-6	many	.	TRBV7-2	CASSLGTASSPLHF	TGTGCCAGCAGCTTGGGCACCGCGAGTTCACCCCTCCACTTT
TRBJ2-1	.	.	TRBV28	CASRPSGLGGLNEQFF	TGTGCCAGCAGACCCTCCGGGCTAGGGGGGCTCAATGAGCAGTTCTTC
TRBJ2-5	.	TRBD1	TRBV5-4	CASSKPGQGAPGTQYF	TGTGCCAGCAGCAAGCCGGGACAGGGGGCCCCTGGGACCCAGTACTTC
TRBJ2-3	many	.	TRBV7-3	CASSTGLTTSTDTQYF	TGTGCCAGCAGCACCGGACTAACCACTAGCACAGATACGCAGTATTTT
TRBJ2-5	.	.	TRBV20-1	CSARPLLGGTQYF	TGCAGTGCCCGGCCCCTTTTAGGAGGGACCCAGTACTTC
TRBJ1-5	many	.	TRBV20-1	CPKPPQKPQHF	TGCCCAAAGCCACCCCAAAAGCCCCAGCATTTT
TRBJ1-1	many	TRBD1	TRBV10-1	CASNDRNTGDTEAFF	TGCGCCAGCAATGATCGCAATACAGGGGATACTGAAGCTTTCTTT
TRBJ2-1	many	.	TRBV20-1	CSASLPLRGNEQFF	TGCAGTGCTAGTTTACCACTCCGAGGCAATGAGCAGTTCTTC
TRBJ2-5	.	TRBD1	TRBV23-1	CASAWYRGKETQYF	TGCGCCAGCGCATGGTACAGGGGCAAAGAGACCCAGTACTTC
TRBJ2-1	many	.	TRBV29-1	CSVAPQGSYNEQFF	TGCAGCGTTGCCCCCCAGGGATCCTACAATGAGCAGTTCTTC
TRBJ1-5	many	TRBD1	TRBV6-5	CASSSRQGYQPQHF	TGTGCCAGCAGTTCGCGACAGGGCTATCAGCCCCAGCATTTT
TRBJ1-2	many	.	TRBV7-2	CASSISMVSQLANYGYTF	TGTGCCAGCAGCATTAGCATGGTATCCCAGTTAGCTAACTATGGCTACACCTTC
TRBJ2-1	many	.	TRBV7-6	CASSQLVLRTYNEQFF	TGTGCCAGCAGCCAGCTAGTTTTAAGGACCTACAATGAGCAGTTCTTC
TRBJ2-1	many	TRBD2	TRBV29-1	CSVGGGTSGGIRNNEQFF	TGCAGCGTGGGGGGTGGGACTAGCGGGGGGATCAGGAACAATGAGCAGTTCTTC
TRBJ2-2	many	TRBD2	TRBV2	CATVRLAANTGELFF	TGTGCCACCGTCCGACTAGCCGCAAACACCGGGGAGCTGTTTTTT
TRBJ1-3	many	TRBD1	TRBV29-1	CSALSRDRGSGNTIYF	TGCAGCGCACTAAGCCGGGACAGGGGGTCTGGAAACACCATATATTTT
TRBJ1-2	many	.	TRBV28	CASRTGSHGYTF	TGTGCCAGCAGAACAGGGTCTCACGGCTACACCTTC
TRBJ2-5	many	TRBD1	TRBV7-3	CASSSRPGQAGSGTQYF	TGTGCCAGCAGCTCGAGGCCGGGACAGGCCGGGTCTGGGACCCAGTACTTC
TRBJ2-3	many	.	TRBV2	CASSTGGDTQYF	TGTGCCAGCAGTACTGGAGGTGATACGCAGTATTTT
TRBJ1-1	.	TRBD1	TRBV7-9	CASTQDDWDRGETEAFF	TGTGCCAGCACCCAAGACGATTGGGACAGGGGAGAGACTGAAGCTTTCTTT
TRBJ1-1	many	.	TRBV7-9	CASSYETGWDGAFF	TGTGCCAGCAGCTACGAGACAGGCTGGGATGGGGCTTTCTTT
TRBJ2-3	many	.	TRBV20-1	CSASWVRTGSDTQYF	TGCAGTGCTAGTTGGGTACGCACTGGGTCAGATACGCAGTATTTT
TRBJ2-4	many	TRBD1	TRBV6-6	CASSYSTGTKNIQYF	TGTGCCAGCAGTTACTCGACAGGGACCAAAAACATTCAGTACTTC
TRBJ2-5	many	.	TRBV7-2	CASSAPGTKPGETQYF	TGTGCCAGCAGCGCACCCGGGACCAAGCCTGGTGAGACCCAGTACTTC
TRBJ1-5	many	.	TRBV12-3/TRBV12-4	CASSLLVEFHQPQHF	TGTGCCAGCAGTTTATTGGTTGAGTTCCATCAGCCCCAGCATTTT
TRBJ1-5	many	.	TRBV7-2	CASSFLQGGQPQHF	TGTGCCAGCAGCTTCCTACAGGGAGGACAGCCCCAGCATTTT
TRBJ2-2	.	TRBD2	TRBV5-1	CASTLRPLAGVYGELFF	TGCGCCAGCACCTTACGTCCACTAGCGGGGGTCTACGGGGAGCTGTTTTTT
TRBJ2-3	many	.	TRBV7-8	CASSQGNPQDTQYF	TGTGCCAGCAGCCAGGGGAACCCCCAAGATACGCAGTATTTT
TRBJ1-2	many	TRBD1	TRBV15	CATSIRTGAYGYTF	TGTGCCACCAGCATCAGGACAGGGGCCTATGGCTACACCTTC
TRBJ2-5	.	TRBD1	TRBV7-9	CASSSSDREFETQYF	TGTGCCAGCAGCTCATCGGACAGGGAATTCGAGACCCAGTACTTC
TRBJ1-5	.	.	TRBV28	CASSYIQGNQPQHF	TGTGCCAGCAGTTATATACAGGGCAATCAGCCCCAGCATTTT
TRBJ2-5	many	TRBD1	TRBV29-1	CSVDADREETQYF	TGCAGCGTTGACGCGGACAGGGAGGAGACCCAGTACTTC
TRBJ1-5	few	.	TRBV12-3/TRBV12-4	CASTQWAGVQPQHF	TGTGCCAGCACCCAGTGGGCAGGGGTTCAGCCCCAGCATTTT
TRBJ1-1	many	.	TRBV5-6	CASSLTMNTEAFF	TGTGCCAGCAGCTTGACGATGAACACTGAAGCTTTCTTT